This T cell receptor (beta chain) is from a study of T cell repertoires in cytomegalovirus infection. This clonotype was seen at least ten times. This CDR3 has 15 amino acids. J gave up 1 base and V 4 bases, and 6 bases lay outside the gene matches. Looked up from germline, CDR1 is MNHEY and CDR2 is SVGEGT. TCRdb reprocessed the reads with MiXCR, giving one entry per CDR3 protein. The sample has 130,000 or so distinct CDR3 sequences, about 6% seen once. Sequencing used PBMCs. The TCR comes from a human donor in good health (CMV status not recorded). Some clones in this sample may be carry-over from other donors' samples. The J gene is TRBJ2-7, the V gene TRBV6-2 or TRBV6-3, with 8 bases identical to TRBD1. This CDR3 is CASSFARDRSYEQYF. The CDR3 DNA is TGTGCCAGCAGTTTCGCCCGGGACAGGTCCTACGAGCAGTACTTC.